Listed here are 22 T cell receptor beta chains from one sample, sequenced in a study of cytomegalovirus exposure and HLA in healthy donors. PCR involved 60 Vbeta and 13 Jbeta primers. The repertoire was sequenced with immunoSEQ multiplex PCR; TCRdb's copy has only in-frame clones and lacks some. The sample yields around 150,000 clones, 70% to 80% seen once. The sample consisted of PBMCs. These TCRs come from a middle-aged woman in good health and CMV-seronegative.

The rearrangement links TRBV5-4 to TRBJ2-1; 10 positions agree with TRBD2. The CDR3 contains 16 residues. Germline loops: CDR1 SGHNT, CDR2 YYREEE (reference sequence). V lost 1 base to trimming and J lost 12 bases; unmatched junction nucleotides: 13. Written as DNA, the CDR3 is TGTGCCAGCAGCTTGCCCGCTAGCGGGGGCCCGGGTGTGCAGTTCTTC. This gives the protein CASSLPASGGPGVQFF.

This clone was picked up a small number of times. This sequence joins TRBV7-2 and TRBJ2-3; 7 bases match TRBD2. With 3 bases clipped from V and 5 bases from J, the junction kept 8 bases outside the gene matches. Germline assignment: CDR1 SGHTA and CDR2 FQGNSA. The CDR3 totals 15 residues. CDR3 DNA: TGTGCCAGCAGCTTGCGGGGGTGGTGGGGAGATACGCAGTATTTT. Its translation is CASSLRGWWGDTQYF.

The gene calls are TRBV4-3 and TRBJ2-7; 7 bases agree with TRBD1. This CDR3 has 15 residues. Germline assignment: CDR1 LGHNA and CDR2 YSLEER. J lost 4 bases, V lost 0 bases, and 6 bases had no gene match. Here the CDR3 reads CASSQDRRQGYEQYF. The CDR3 DNA is TGCGCCAGCAGCCAAGATCGTCGACAGGGTTACGAGCAGTACTTC.

This chain uses TRBV28 with TRBJ2-3; the match to TRBD2 covers 12 bases. The V gene end was trimmed by 3 bases and the J gene end by 4 bases; junction bases not matched to a gene: 2. The CDR3 is made up of 15 amino acids. Looked up from germline, CDR1 is MDHEN and CDR2 is SYDVKM. CDR3 residues: CASSLTSGSPDTQYF. The CDR3 DNA reads as TGTGCCAGCAGTTTGACTAGCGGGAGCCCAGATACGCAGTATTTT.

This chain uses TRBV10-1 with TRBJ2-3; 11 bases are a match to TRBD2. Per germline, CDR1 WNHNN and CDR2 SYGVQD (reference sequence). CDR3 length equals 15 residues. J lost 4 bases, V lost 5 bases, and 5 bases had no gene match. The DNA of the CDR3 is TGCGCCAGCAGTTCGACTAGCGGGGTCCCAGATACGCAGTATTTT. This gives the protein CASSSTSGVPDTQYF.

The V call is TRBV19, the J call TRBJ1-4, with unresolved D. In germline, CDR1 is LNHDA, CDR2 SQIVND (reference sequence). Trimming left V 3 bases short and J 6 bases short, with 5 bases between. This CDR3 has 12 residues. The CDR3 sequence: CASSIQDEKLFF. Written as DNA, the CDR3 is TGTGCCAGTAGTATCCAGGATGAAAAACTGTTTTTT.

This chain links TRBV5-1 with TRBJ1-3; weak D call: TRBD1 (5 bases). This CDR3 spans 13 amino acids. Deletions cut 3 bases from V and 8 bases from J, with 12 bases between. Germline CDR1 and CDR2: SGHRS and YFSETQ. The CDR3 sequence: CASSSLGEDTIYF. The CDR3 DNA reads as TGCGCCAGCAGCTCTCTGGGGGAGGACACCATATATTTT.

The chain combines TRBV2 with TRBJ2-2; possible D gene TRBD2, 5 bases. Germline values: CDR1 SNHLY, CDR2 FYNNEI. The CDR3 has 15 amino acids. Deletions cut 7 bases from V and 4 bases from J, with 16 bases between. CDR3 loop: CASTQRDYLTGELFF. As DNA, the CDR3 is TGTGCCAGCACTCAAAGAGACTACCTCACCGGGGAGCTGTTTTTT.

The gene calls are TRBV5-1 and TRBJ2-5, with a tentative D call TRBD2 (6 bases). The CDR3 sequence is 16 residues long. V was cut by 2 bases and J by 1 base, with 15 bases left in between. The germline CDR1 and CDR2 sequences are SGHRS and YFSETQ. CDR3 amino acids: CASSFRPGGVQETQYF. CDR3 DNA: TGCGCCAGCAGCTTCAGGCCGGGCGGGGTCCAAGAGACCCAGTACTTC.

The chain employs TRBV28 and TRBJ2-7, with a weak D call TRBD2 (5 bases). Looked up from germline, CDR1 is MDHEN and CDR2 is SYDVKM. V was cut by 7 bases and J by 7 bases, with 17 bases left in between. CDR3 size: 13 residues. The CDR3 region is CASTYDLTGEQYF. The CDR3 DNA sequence: TGTGCCAGCACCTATGACCTCACGGGGGAGCAGTACTTC. The full variable domain, rest sourced from reference TRBV28 and TRBJ2-7, is DVKVTQSSRYLVKRTGEKVFLECVQDMDHENMFWYRQDPGLGLRLIYFSYDVKMKEKGDIPEGYSVSREKKERFSLILESASTNQTSMYLCASTYDLTGEQYFGPGTRLTVT.

The rearrangement links TRBV5-4 to TRBJ2-7; 14 bases agree with TRBD2. Losses at the gene ends were 4 bases for V and 5 bases for J; bases not matched to a gene: 8. Germline CDR1 and CDR2: SGHNT and YYREEE (reference sequence). This CDR3 region has 16 residues. The CDR3 DNA is TGTGCCAGCAGCCCGGGACTAGCGGGAGATGGGAACGAGCAGTACTTC. It is translated as CASSPGLAGDGNEQYF.

Regarding this clone: Relative to the germline gene, one junction end is altered; a read error may explain this. V is TRBV7-7 and J is TRBJ1-2; the D is unclear. Germline assignment: CDR1 SSHAT and CDR2 FNYEAQ (reference sequence). The CDR3 is 16 amino acids. The CDR3 reads CASSLDLTRLNYGYTF. In DNA, the CDR3 is TGTGCTAGCAGCTTAGATCTAACCAGGCTGAACTATGGCTACACCTTC.

The chain is built from TRBV2 and TRBJ2-2; D perhaps matches TRBD2 (6 bases). Looked up from germline, CDR1 is SNHLY and CDR2 is FYNNEI. Trimming shortened V by 7 bases and J by 6 bases, and 15 bases separated the two germline ends. The CDR3 has 14 amino acids. This chain's CDR3 is CASNTGEFAGELFF. The CDR3 coding sequence is TGTGCCAGCAATACGGGAGAGTTTGCCGGGGAGCTGTTTTTT.

The chain links TRBV5-8 to TRBJ2-5, with 7 nucleotides matching TRBD1. The CDR3 extends over 14 amino acids. V gave up 5 bases and J gave up 2 bases; unmatched junction bases: 6. Germline V gives CDR1 SGHTS, CDR2 YDEGEE. CDR3 sequence (DNA): TGTGCCAGCAGTGGGACAGCCTATCAAGAGACCCAGTACTTC. Translating it yields CASSGTAYQETQYF.

The chain combines TRBV11-2 with TRBJ2-2; TRBD1 agrees at 7 bases. V lost 6 bases and J lost 7; bases outside the gene matches: 8. The CDR3 contains 14 residues. Germline V gene data show CDR1 as SGHAT and CDR2 as FQNNGV. CDR3 DNA sequence: TGTGCCAGCAGGGAACAGGGGTTGCACGGGGAGCTGTTTTTT. Encoded protein: CASREQGLHGELFF.

This clone occurred a few times. The chain uses TRBV10-2 and TRBJ2-7, with TRBD2 matching 11 bases. Trimming at V came to 7 bases and at J to 0 bases, leaving 2 bases not matched to a gene. Germline loops: CDR1 WSHSY, CDR2 SAAADI. There are 14 residues in the CDR3. CDR3 amino acids: CASKTSGVSYEQYF. CDR3 DNA sequence: TGCGCCAGCAAGACTAGCGGGGTCTCCTACGAGCAGTACTTC.

This chain uses TRBV28 with TRBJ2-2, with 7 bases that match TRBD2. Germline loops: CDR1 MDHEN, CDR2 SYDVKM. The V and J ends lost 6 bases and 7 bases, in that order; junction bases with no gene match: 5. This CDR3 has 13 amino acids. CDR3 DNA sequence: TGTGCCAGCAGCAAGGGACTACGCGGGGAGCTGTTTTTT. Protein product: CASSKGLRGELFF.

This chain joins TRBV2 and TRBJ2-2; 8 nucleotides align to TRBD2. Germline CDR1 reads SNHLY; CDR2 reads FYNNEI. J gave up 6 bases and V 7 bases, and 7 bases lay outside the gene matches. This CDR3 comprises 14 residues. DNA of the CDR3: TGTGCCAGCAATCGAGCGGGGGATGCCGGGGAGCTGTTTTTT. Translated, it gives CASNRAGDAGELFF.

The V and J genes are TRBV10-3 and TRBJ2-7; TRBD1 aligns across 10 bases. CDR1 is ENHRY, CDR2 SYGVKD, per germline. The CDR3 length is 16 residues. V shed 5 bases and J 3 bases; nucleotides not matched to a gene: 10. In DNA form, the CDR3 reads TGTGCCATCAGTACCAGACCGGGACAGGGGAGCTACGAGCAGTACTTC. Encoded protein: CAISTRPGQGSYEQYF.

V usage is TRBV2 and J usage is TRBJ1-6; tentative D call: TRBD1 (6 bases). This CDR3 is built from 15 residues. V shed 7 bases and J shed 3 bases, with 13 bases lying between them. Germline V gene sequence: CDR1 SNHLY, CDR2 FYNNEI. The CDR3 spells CASNYRDLYNSPLHF. The CDR3 DNA follows: TGTGCCAGCAACTACAGGGATCTCTATAATTCACCCCTCCACTTT.

The CDR3 sequence is CASSLPRTGPYEQYF. DNA for the CDR3: TGTGCCAGCAGTTTACCCCGGACAGGTCCCTACGAGCAGTACTTC. The chain recombines TRBV28 with TRBJ2-7; 7 bases map to TRBD1. V was clipped by 2 bases and J by 2 bases; unmatched bases: 6. The CDR3 has 15 amino acids. Germline V gene data show CDR1 as MDHEN and CDR2 as SYDVKM.

This clone was counted between two and nine times. The chain's CDR3 is CASSRSATNEKLFF. DNA of the CDR3: TGTGCCAGCAGCCGCAGTGCAACTAATGAAAAACTGTTTTTT. This chain connects TRBV28 to TRBJ1-4; D gene unclear. Germline CDR1 and CDR2: MDHEN and SYDVKM. The CDR3 has 14 amino acids. V gave up 6 bases and J gave up 0 bases, with 8 bases separating them.